The 15 T cell receptor beta chains below were found in one sample sequenced in a study of CD8+ T cells in alopecia areata. Treatment denoted: oral pan-JAK inhibitor, 5-10 mg twice daily. Investigators isolated RNA and reverse transcribed it into cDNA to act as the sequencing template. Produced via immunoSEQ multiplex PCR; TCRdb's table is partial and in-frame only. The sample holds about 140,000 clones, 85% to 90% seen once. The source material was CD8+ T cells sorted from blood, sampled at week 4, from a patient treated with tofacitinib. The source is a human donor with alopecia areata.

Comment on this clone: In the same sample, other DNA sequences code for this CDR3. This sequence joins TRBV5-1 and TRBJ2-7, with 12 bases that match TRBD2. V trimming: 3 bases; J trimming: 4 bases; junction bases outside the gene matches: 2. Germline assignment: CDR1 SGHRS and CDR2 YFSETQ. The CDR3 totals 14 residues. The CDR3 here is CASSSGTSGYEQYF. CDR3 DNA: TGCGCCAGCAGCTCCGGGACTAGCGGGTACGAGCAGTACTTC.

The CDR3 protein is CATAGTGNGYTF. In DNA, the CDR3 is TGTGCCACTGCCGGGACAGGGAACGGCTACACCTTC. The chain couples TRBV25-1 to TRBJ1-2; TRBD1 matches 9 bases. After removal of 10 bases from V and 8 bases from J, the junction contained 8 bases not matched to a gene. In germline, CDR1 is MGHDK, CDR2 SYGVNS. The CDR3 has 12 amino acids.

This clone has a single count. The J gene is TRBJ2-7, the V gene TRBV7-9, with D hard to call. The CDR3 is 15 residues long. V was cut by 0 bases and J by 3 bases, with 12 bases left in between. Germline loops: CDR1 SEHNR, CDR2 FQNEAQ (reference sequence). CDR3 DNA: TGTGCCAGCAGCTTAGCAACCGACGTCGGCTACGAGCAGTACTTC. This sequence encodes CASSLATDVGYEQYF.

The chain links TRBV4-1 to TRBJ2-7; TRBD2 agrees at 12 bases. Germline V gene sequence: CDR1 MGHRA, CDR2 YSYEKL. The V segment lost 0 bases and the J segment 4 bases; nucleotides outside the gene matches: 4. The CDR3 spans 16 residues. CDR3: CASSQDASGGAYEQYF. The CDR3 region has the DNA TGCGCCAGCAGCCAAGATGCTAGCGGGGGGGCATACGAGCAGTACTTC.

The J gene is TRBJ2-3, the V gene TRBV11-2; no clear D. V was clipped by 2 bases and J by 2 bases, with 11 bases between them. The CDR3 loop spans 15 amino acids. Germline V lookup: CDR1 SGHAT, CDR2 FQNNGV. The chain's CDR3 is CASSLIYVNTDTQYF. The CDR3 DNA reads as TGTGCCAGCAGCTTAATTTATGTGAACACAGATACGCAGTATTTT. The full variable domain, its missing parts supplied by reference TRBV11-2 and TRBJ2-3, is EAGVAQSPRYKIIEKRQSVAFWCNPISGHATLYWYQQILGQGPKLLIQFQNNGVVDDSQLPKDRFSAERLKGVDSTLKIQPAKLEDSAVYLCASSLIYVNTDTQYFGPGTRLTVL.

The chain couples TRBV29-1 to TRBJ2-2; tentatively, D is TRBD2 (6 bases). The CDR3 loop spans 16 amino acids. V lost 0 bases to trimming and J lost 1 base, with 12 bases between them. Germline CDR1 and CDR2: SQVTM and ANQGSEA. The CDR3 nucleotides read TGCAGCGTTGAAGAATTTGAGGGAGGGAACACCGGGGAGCTGTTTTTT. Amino acids: CSVEEFEGGNTGELFF.

The V gene is TRBV19, the J gene TRBJ1-2, with no clear D. Trimming pared 3 bases from V and 3 bases from J, leaving 8 bases between. CDR1 LNHDA and CDR2 SQIVND come from the germline V gene (reference sequence). The CDR3 spans 13 residues. The chain's CDR3 is CASSISADYGYTF. In DNA form, the CDR3 reads TGTGCCAGTAGTATCTCTGCAGACTATGGCTACACCTTC. Filled out from reference TRBV19 and TRBJ1-2, the complete variable domain reads DGGITQSPKYLFRKEGQNVTLSCEQNLNHDAMYWYRQDPGQGLRLIYYSQIVNDFQKGDIAEGYSVSREKKESFPLTVTSAQKNPTAFYLCASSISADYGYTFGSGTRLTVV.

This chain links TRBV27 with TRBJ1-2; TRBD1 is a possible D gene (5 bases). Germline-derived CDR1 and CDR2 are MNHEY and SMNVEV (reference sequence). This CDR3 comprises 17 residues. The V and J ends lost 5 bases and 4 bases respectively, with 23 bases between them. For the CDR3, the DNA is TGTGCCAGCAGTACGAAGCGACAGACCCTTCTCCTCTATGGCTACACCTTC. Amino acids: CASSTKRQTLLLYGYTF.

Details on this clone: Sequence at one end of the junction differs from germline and may be a read error. The rearrangement links TRBV29-1 to TRBJ1-2, with a tentative D call TRBD1 (6 bases). Germline values: CDR1 SQVTM, CDR2 ANQGSEA. The CDR3 has 12 residues. The chain's CDR3 is CSVPAQGSGHTF. In nucleotides, the CDR3 is TGCAGCGTTCCTGCCCAGGGGAGTGGCCACACCTTC.

This sequence joins TRBV6-5 and TRBJ1-5, with TRBD1 matching over 7 bases. CDR3 length equals 15 residues. V gave up 6 bases and J gave up 3 bases; unmatched junction bases: 8. Germline V gives CDR1 MNHEY, CDR2 SVGAGI. CDR3 DNA: TGTGCCAGCAGACCGGACAGGTCCTACAATCAGCCCCAGCATTTT. It is translated as CASRPDRSYNQPQHF.

This chain joins TRBV6-6 and TRBJ2-7; TRBD2 aligns across 8 bases. The CDR3 totals 15 residues. The germline gives CDR1 MNHNY, CDR2 SVGAGI (reference sequence). The junction had 11 bases not matched to a gene; V was cut back by 6 bases and J by 4 bases. The CDR3 sequence is CASSLRGGAGYEQYF. CDR3 sequence (DNA): TGTGCCAGCAGCCTACGGGGGGGCGCCGGGTACGAGCAGTACTTC.

Details on this clone: The junction departs from germline at one end; a sequencing error may be responsible. This chain connects TRBV6-5 to TRBJ1-1, with D hard to call. Germline CDR1 is MNHEY and CDR2 is SVGAGI. The CDR3 length is 14 residues. The CDR3 reads CASSTRRLNTEAFF. The CDR3 coding sequence is TGTGCCAGCAGTACACGACGGCTGAACACTGAAGCCTTCTTT.

The chain recombines TRBV5-6 with TRBJ1-4; possible D gene TRBD1, 6 bases. From germline, CDR1 is SGHDT and CDR2 YYEEEE. The CDR3 sequence is 15 residues long. Trimming removed 3 bases from V and 2 bases from J, with 11 bases in between. The CDR3 DNA reads as TGTGCCAGCAGCTCCCCAGGGGTGACTAATGAAAAACTGTTTTTT. Translation: CASSSPGVTNEKLFF.

The V and J genes are TRBV11-1 and TRBJ2-4, with D possibly being TRBD1 (6 bases). The length of the CDR3 is 15 residues. Per the germline V gene, CDR1 is SGHAT and CDR2 is FQDESV (reference sequence). Trimming took 5 bases from V and 1 from J, leaving 12 bases between them. The CDR3 DNA sequence: TGTGCCAGCAGCGTCCCTCAGGGGGCCAAAAACATTCAGTACTTC. Translating it yields CASSVPQGAKNIQYF. The variable domain in full, with the rest retrieved from reference TRBV11-1 and TRBJ2-4, is EAEVAQSPRYKITEKSQAVAFWCDPISGHATLYWYRQILGQGPELLVQFQDESVVDDSQLPKDRFSAERLKGVDSTLKIQPAELGDSAMYLCASSVPQGAKNIQYFGAGTRLSVL.

This clone was seen only a few times. The J gene is TRBJ2-4, the V gene TRBV19; the D is unclear. This CDR3 is 14 amino acids long. Trimming removed 5 bases at V and 0 bases at J, with 8 bases between. The germline gives CDR1 LNHDA, CDR2 SQIVND (reference sequence). This CDR3 reads CASSLEIAKNIQYF. In DNA, the CDR3 is TGTGCCAGTAGTCTGGAGATAGCCAAAAACATTCAGTACTTC. The full variable domain, its missing parts supplied by reference TRBV19 and TRBJ2-4, is DGGITQSPKYLFRKEGQNVTLSCEQNLNHDAMYWYRQDPGQGLRLIYYSQIVNDFQKGDIAEGYSVSREKKESFPLTVTSAQKNPTAFYLCASSLEIAKNIQYFGAGTRLSVL.